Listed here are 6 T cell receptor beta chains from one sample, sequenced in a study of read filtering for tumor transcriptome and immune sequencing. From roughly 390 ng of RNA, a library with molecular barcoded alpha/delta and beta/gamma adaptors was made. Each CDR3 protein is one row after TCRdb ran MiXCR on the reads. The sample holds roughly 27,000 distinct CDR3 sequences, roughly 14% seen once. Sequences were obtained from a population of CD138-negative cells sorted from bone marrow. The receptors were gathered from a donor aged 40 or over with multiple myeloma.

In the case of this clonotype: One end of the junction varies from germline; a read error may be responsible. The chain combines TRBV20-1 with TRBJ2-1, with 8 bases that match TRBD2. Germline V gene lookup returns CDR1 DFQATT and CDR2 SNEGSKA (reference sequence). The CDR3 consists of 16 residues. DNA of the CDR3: TGCAGTGCGAGAGGGGGGGCGGGGGGTGAGCACAGTGAGCAGTTCTTT. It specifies CSARGGAGGEHSEQFF.

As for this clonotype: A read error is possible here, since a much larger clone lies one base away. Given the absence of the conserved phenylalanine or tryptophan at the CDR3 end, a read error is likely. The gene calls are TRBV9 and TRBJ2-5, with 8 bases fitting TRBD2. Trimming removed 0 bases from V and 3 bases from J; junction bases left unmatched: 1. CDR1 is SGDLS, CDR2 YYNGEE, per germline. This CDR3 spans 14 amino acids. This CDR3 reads CASSVGLAKETQYY. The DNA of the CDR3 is TGTGCCAGCAGCGTAGGACTAGCGAAAGAGACCCAGTACTAC.

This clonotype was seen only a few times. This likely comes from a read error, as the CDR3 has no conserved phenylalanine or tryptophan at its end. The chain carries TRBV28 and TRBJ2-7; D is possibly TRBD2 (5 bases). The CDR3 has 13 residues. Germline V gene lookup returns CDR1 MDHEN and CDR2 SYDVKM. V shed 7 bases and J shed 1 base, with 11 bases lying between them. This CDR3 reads CASNRGSSYEQYI. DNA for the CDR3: TGTGCCAGCAACCGGGGTTCTTCCTACGAGCAGTACATC.

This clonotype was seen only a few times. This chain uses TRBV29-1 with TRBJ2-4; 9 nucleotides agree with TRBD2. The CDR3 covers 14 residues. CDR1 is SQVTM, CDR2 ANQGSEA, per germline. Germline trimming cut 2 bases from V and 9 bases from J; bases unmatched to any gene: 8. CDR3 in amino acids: CSVELREGPGIQYF. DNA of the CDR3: TGCAGCGTTGAATTGCGGGAGGGCCCGGGCATTCAGTACTTC.

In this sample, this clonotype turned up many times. CDR3 DNA sequence: TGCAGCGTCCTAGCGGGAGGTACGAACACCGGGGAGCTGTTTTTT. Amino acids: CSVLAGGTNTGELFF. The chain is built from TRBV29-1 and TRBJ2-2; TRBD2 matches at 11 bases. The V gene end was trimmed by 6 bases and the J gene end by 0 bases; junction bases not matched to a gene: 3. The CDR3 loop spans 15 amino acids. Germline values: CDR1 SQVTM, CDR2 ANQGSEA.

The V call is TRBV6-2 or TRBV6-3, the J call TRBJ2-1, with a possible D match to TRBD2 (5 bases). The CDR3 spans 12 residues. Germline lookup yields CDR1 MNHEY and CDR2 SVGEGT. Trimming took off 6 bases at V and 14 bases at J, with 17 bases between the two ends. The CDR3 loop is CASRGGLGYEFF. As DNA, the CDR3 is TGTGCCAGCAGAGGAGGACTTGGCTACGAGTTCTTC.